Below, 32 T cell receptor beta chains from the same sample are listed, as sequenced in a study of Graves' ophthalmopathy and Graves' hyperthyroidism. Amplification of TCR beta CDR3 regions used RNA transcripts. The library came from an HTBI-primed first-round RT-PCR and a second-round multiplex PCR. TCRdb reprocessed the multiplex PCR reads via MiXCR and lists one record per CDR3 protein. The table has hundreds of thousands of distinct CDR3 sequences, 22% seen once; the top ten hold approximately 7%. Sequenced material: peripheral blood. The receptors derive from a woman aged 18-35 years with stable Graves' hyperthyroidism. Some clones in this sample may be carry-over from other donors' samples.

At least ten counts were recorded for this clonotype. V gene TRBV12-3 or TRBV12-4 combines with J gene TRBJ2-7; 8 bases fit TRBD2. This CDR3 spans 15 amino acids. With 3 bases clipped from V and 0 bases from J, the junction kept 4 bases outside the gene matches. Here the CDR3 reads CASSFPGLDSYEQYF. Here the CDR3 DNA reads TGTGCCAGCAGTTTCCCGGGACTAGACTCCTACGAGCAGTACTTC.

This clonotype has ten or more counts. The rearrangement links TRBV12-5 to TRBJ2-5; 8 nucleotides align to TRBD1. CDR1 and CDR2 (germline): LGHNT, FRNRAP. The CDR3 is 13 residues long. V lost 6 bases and J lost 5; bases outside the gene matches: 5. In DNA form, the CDR3 reads TGTGCTAGTGGGGACAGGGATGGGGAGACCCAGTACTTC. Amino acids: CASGDRDGETQYF.

This clonotype was counted at least ten times. The chain is built from TRBV30 and TRBJ1-2; D is possibly TRBD1 (6 bases). Germline values: CDR1 GTSNPN, CDR2 SVGIG (reference sequence). The V end lost 1 base, the J end lost 8 bases, and 8 bases lay between the germline ends. The CDR3 consists of 11 residues. The CDR3 region is CAWSDRDGYTF. The CDR3 DNA reads as TGTGCCTGGAGTGACAGGGACGGCTACACCTTC.

As concerns this clonotype: Just one base apart from a much larger clone, this may be a read error. The chain is built from TRBV28 and TRBJ2-2, with D possibly matching TRBD1 (6 bases). Germline CDR1 reads MDHEN; CDR2 reads SYDVKM. The CDR3 is made up of 16 amino acids. DNA for the CDR3: TGTGCCAGCAGCCCAGACAGGCCCACGAACATCGGGGAGCTGTTTTTT. Protein sequence: CASSPDRPTNIGELFF.

In this sample, this clonotype turned up once. The chain carries TRBV12-3 or TRBV12-4 and TRBJ1-2; perhaps TRBD1 as D (5 bases). Between the trimmed V and J ends, which lost 4 bases and 2 bases, there was a span of 20 bases. The CDR3 consists of 17 residues. The CDR3 sequence: CASSYPGQAQGNYGYTF. For the CDR3, the DNA is TGTGCCAGCAGTTATCCGGGGCAGGCCCAGGGCAACTATGGCTACACCTTC.

This clonotype was counted ten times or more. The chain uses TRBV10-3 and TRBJ1-5; D gene unclear. Germline V lookup: CDR1 ENHRY, CDR2 SYGVKD. The CDR3 sequence is 12 residues long. Trimming stripped 4 bases from V and 6 bases from J, with 7 bases between. The chain's CDR3 is CAISGGAQPQHF. The CDR3 DNA follows: TGTGCCATCAGTGGGGGAGCTCAGCCCCAGCATTTT.

There are many counts of this clonotype. This rearrangement joins TRBV4-1 to TRBJ2-7, with D perhaps assigned TRBD1 or TRBD2 (5 bases each). This CDR3 contains 16 residues. Germline V gene lookup returns CDR1 MGHRA and CDR2 YSYEKL. The germline V and J ends were trimmed by 1 base and 2 bases, with 15 bases remaining between them. The DNA of the CDR3 is TGCGCCAGCAGCCAAGCCCCGGGGACCGCGACCTACGAGCAGTACTTC. It encodes CASSQAPGTATYEQYF.

This sequence joins TRBV18 and TRBJ2-2, with D perhaps matching TRBD1 or TRBD2 (5 bases each). The CDR3 loop spans 16 amino acids. V gave up 4 bases and J gave up 0 bases, with 12 bases separating them. Per germline, CDR1 KGHSH and CDR2 LQKENI. Here the CDR3 DNA reads TGTGCCAGCTCACTGCGGGCAGGGTCGAACACCGGGGAGCTGTTTTTT. Protein sequence: CASSLRAGSNTGELFF.

CDR3 loop: CASSYSGAGWVETQYF. As DNA, the CDR3 is TGTGCCAGCAGTTACTCCGGGGCAGGTTGGGTGGAGACCCAGTACTTC. V and J are TRBV6-5 and TRBJ2-5, with D possibly being TRBD1 or TRBD2 (5 bases each). The CDR3 consists of 16 residues. Germline V gene data show CDR1 as MNHEY and CDR2 as SVGAGI. V dropped 0 bases and J dropped 5 bases, with 16 bases sitting between them.

The gene calls are TRBV12-3 or TRBV12-4 and TRBJ1-1; 7 bases align to TRBD1. V gave up 5 bases and J gave up 2 bases; unmatched junction bases: 11. This CDR3 spans 16 amino acids. The CDR3 DNA follows: TGTGCCAGCAGTGCCAGGGGGGGGGCACCCAACACTGAAGCTTTCTTT. Its protein product is CASSARGGAPNTEAFF.

This clonotype was counted between two and nine times. The chain uses TRBV5-6 and TRBJ2-7, with D maybe TRBD1 (6 bases). Germline V CDR1 and CDR2: SGHDT, YYEEEE. Trimming removed 4 bases from V and 3 bases from J, with 17 bases in between. The CDR3 spans 15 residues. The CDR3 DNA sequence: TGTGCCAGCAGCCTCGAGGACAGTAATTACTACGAGCAGTACTTC. Encoded protein: CASSLEDSNYYEQYF.

The rearrangement links TRBV12-3 or TRBV12-4 to TRBJ2-2; D is perhaps TRBD2 (5 bases). V lost 11 bases and J 3 bases, leaving 16 bases between the germline ends. There are 14 residues in the CDR3. The DNA of the CDR3 is TGTGCCTCCCGAGGGAAAGAATACACCGGGGAGCTGTTTTTT. This encodes CASRGKEYTGELFF.

In its sample, this clonotype was seen many times. The DNA for the CDR3 is TGTGCCAGCAGCGGACAAGGGGGAGAGTACATTCAGTACTTC. Amino acids: CASSGQGGEYIQYF. The chain employs TRBV9 and TRBJ2-4; D perhaps matches TRBD1 (6 bases). V was trimmed by 3 bases and J by 8 bases, leaving 15 bases between them. The germline V gene encodes CDR1 SGDLS and CDR2 YYNGEE. The CDR3 extends over 14 amino acids.

This clonotype was counted at least ten times. This chain connects TRBV20-1 to TRBJ1-1; TRBD1 matches 9 bases. From germline, CDR1 is DFQATT and CDR2 SNEGSKA (reference sequence). This CDR3 has 13 residues. With V trimmed by 1 base and J by 3 bases, 0 bases remained unmatched. The CDR3 sequence is CSARGTGDTEAFF. CDR3 nucleotide sequence: TGCAGTGCTAGAGGGACAGGGGACACTGAAGCTTTCTTT.

This clonotype appeared many times. The chain joins TRBV12-3 or TRBV12-4 to TRBJ1-5, with 8 bases fitting TRBD1. Germline trimming cut 7 bases from V and 8 bases from J; bases unmatched to any gene: 16. CDR3 length: 16 amino acids. CDR3 DNA sequence: TGTGCCAGCAACTATCATTTGACAGGGGACCCAAAGCCCCAGCATTTT. Protein sequence: CASNYHLTGDPKPQHF.

This clonotype was seen only a few times. The V call is TRBV29-1, the J call TRBJ1-1; D is perhaps TRBD1 (5 bases). V was trimmed by 2 bases and J by 4 bases, leaving 11 bases between them. Per the germline V gene, CDR1 is SQVTM and CDR2 is ANQGSEA. The CDR3 consists of 13 residues. CDR3 amino acids: CSVEKTGGTEAFF. In DNA, the CDR3 is TGCAGCGTTGAAAAAACGGGGGGCACTGAAGCTTTCTTT.

V usage is TRBV7-9 and J usage is TRBJ2-5; TRBD1 or TRBD2 may be the D gene (5 bases each). Germline-derived CDR1 and CDR2 are SEHNR and FQNEAQ (reference sequence). The CDR3 is 15 residues long. Trimming stripped 5 bases from V and 5 bases from J, with 18 bases between. The CDR3 is CASSLGPTFVETQYF. The CDR3 region has the DNA TGTGCCAGCAGCCTGGGACCGACCTTCGTTGAGACCCAGTACTTC.

In its sample, this clonotype was seen many times. The rearrangement joins TRBV28 to TRBJ2-7; 10 bases fit TRBD2. V shed 6 bases, J shed 1 base, and the junction held 9 bases outside the gene matches. The CDR3 consists of 16 residues. Germline V gene lookup returns CDR1 MDHEN and CDR2 SYDVKM. The chain's CDR3 is CASSPRTSGGSYEQYF. CDR3 in DNA: TGTGCCAGCAGCCCAAGGACTAGCGGAGGTTCCTACGAGCAGTACTTC.

This clonotype was seen at least ten times. The CDR3 coding sequence is TGTGCCAGCAGTGGCGATAGACCTGGGGCCAACGTCCTGACTTTC. Amino acid sequence: CASSGDRPGANVLTF. This chain connects TRBV25-1 to TRBJ2-6; D is unresolved. From germline, CDR1 is MGHDK and CDR2 SYGVNS. Trimming removed 4 bases at V and 2 bases at J, with 9 bases between. The CDR3 covers 15 residues.

In this sample, this clonotype turned up many times. This chain's CDR3 is CATEGTPDTQYF. The CDR3 DNA follows: TGTGCCACCGAGGGTACGCCTGATACGCAGTATTTT. The V call is TRBV24-1, the J call TRBJ2-3; perhaps TRBD2 as D (5 bases). Per the germline V gene, CDR1 is KGHDR and CDR2 is SFDVKD. Trimming cost V 9 bases and J 6 bases, with 12 bases left between them. This CDR3 region has 12 residues.

Ten or more counts support this clonotype. The V gene is TRBV6-1, the J gene TRBJ1-5, with D possibly being TRBD1 (5 bases). The CDR3 spans 14 residues. V lost 4 bases and J 7 bases, leaving 14 bases between the germline ends. Germline CDR1 and CDR2: MNHNS and SASEGT. For the CDR3, the DNA is TGTGCCAGCAGTGGAGATCCAGGGTCACAGCCCCAGCATTTT. It codes for CASSGDPGSQPQHF.

The chain has TRBV3-1 and TRBJ1-2; D remains unclear. Germline assignment: CDR1 LGHDT and CDR2 YNNKEL (reference sequence). The CDR3 covers 16 residues. V gave up 1 base and J gave up 0 bases, with 12 bases separating them. DNA of the CDR3: TGTGCCAGCAGCCAAGGTGGACTTTTGGCTAACTATGGCTACACCTTC. Its protein is CASSQGGLLANYGYTF.

This clonotype has at least ten counts. The chain is built from TRBV5-1 and TRBJ1-5; weak D call: TRBD1 (6 bases). The CDR3 has 13 amino acids. CDR1 is SGHRS and CDR2 is YFSETQ in the germline V gene. V lost 4 bases and J lost 5, with 10 bases in between. CDR3 region: CASSTEGDQPQHF. The CDR3, as DNA: TGCGCCAGCAGCACTGAGGGGGATCAGCCCCAGCATTTT.

This clonotype was seen repeatedly, ten times or more. The genes are TRBV28 and TRBJ1-5, with D possibly TRBD1 on 6 matching bases. Trimming shortened V by 6 bases and J by 2 bases, and 14 bases separated the two germline ends. Germline-derived CDR1 and CDR2 are MDHEN and SYDVKM. CDR3 length: 15 residues. The CDR3 region has the DNA TGTGCCAGCAGAACACACAGGGTGGGCAATCAGCCCCAGCATTTT. Protein sequence: CASRTHRVGNQPQHF.

This clonotype has only a few counts. The chain couples TRBV27 to TRBJ1-6; D not resolved. Germline V gene lookup returns CDR1 MNHEY and CDR2 SMNVEV (reference sequence). V was pared by 6 bases and J by 8 bases, with 11 bases between. The CDR3 is 13 amino acids. CDR3 in DNA: TGTGCCAGCAGCGTAAGGTCAGATTCACCCCTCCACTTT. Translation gives CASSVRSDSPLHF.

This clonotype was recorded at least ten times. The chain combines TRBV10-3 with TRBJ2-5; D remains unclear. The V gene's germline CDR1 is ENHRY and CDR2 SYGVKD. This CDR3 region has 14 residues. The V end was cut by 3 bases, the J end by 8 bases, with 16 bases between. The CDR3 bases are TGTGCCATCAGTGACCCGAGTAAAAAGGGCACCCAGTACTTC. This sequence encodes CAISDPSKKGTQYF.

The CDR3 here is CSARDTGGMYEQYF. For the CDR3, the DNA is TGCAGTGCTAGAGATACTGGCGGGATGTACGAGCAGTACTTC. The chain links TRBV20-1 to TRBJ2-7, with D tentatively TRBD2 (6 bases). With 0 bases removed from V and 4 bases from J, the gap between germline ends came to 13 bases. This CDR3 has 14 residues. CDR1 is DFQATT and CDR2 is SNEGSKA in the germline V gene (reference sequence).

This clonotype appeared many times. The chain is built from TRBV6-2 or TRBV6-3 and TRBJ1-5; no clear D gene. V was shortened by 7 bases and J by 0 bases, with 10 bases between the two germline ends. This CDR3 has 14 residues. CDR1 MNHEY and CDR2 SVGEGT come from the germline V gene. The CDR3: CASTRPFSNQPQHF. CDR3 DNA: TGTGCCAGCACCCGACCGTTTAGCAATCAGCCCCAGCATTTT.

This clonotype has ten or more counts. The rearrangement links TRBV12-3 or TRBV12-4 to TRBJ2-7; D remains ambiguous. V was trimmed by 1 base and J by 3 bases, leaving 10 bases between them. This CDR3 spans 14 amino acids. CDR3 DNA sequence: TGTGCCAGCAGTTTAGGTATTTCTGGCTACGAGCAGTACTTC. This codes for CASSLGISGYEQYF.

The chain employs TRBV5-8 and TRBJ1-5; D not resolved. Per the germline V gene, CDR1 is SGHTS and CDR2 is YDEGEE. The CDR3 runs to 15 residues. V was pared by 7 bases and J by 0 bases, with 14 bases between. DNA of the CDR3: TGTGCCAGCGAGGTGCCCGTCTATAGCAATCAGCCCCAGCATTTT. Residues: CASEVPVYSNQPQHF. The complete variable domain, with remaining parts taken from reference TRBV5-8 and TRBJ1-5, reads EAGVTQSPTHLIKTRGQQATLRCSPISGHTSVYWYQQALGLGLQFLLWYDEGEERNRGNFPPRFSGRQFPNYSSELNVNALELEDSALYLCASEVPVYSNQPQHFGDGTRLSIL.

This clonotype was detected a few times. The CDR3 coding sequence is TGTGCCAGCTCAACGGGACAGGGCCCTGGAAACACCATATATTTT. Translated, it gives CASSTGQGPGNTIYF. The chain carries TRBV18 and TRBJ1-3; TRBD1 matches at 9 bases. The germline CDR1 and CDR2 sequences are KGHSH and LQKENI. V was pared by 5 bases and J by 2 bases, with 4 bases of the junction left unmatched. The CDR3 totals 15 residues. The full variable domain, with the rest looked up from reference TRBV18 and TRBJ1-3, is NAGVMQNPRHLVRRRGQEARLRCSPMKGHSHVYWYRQLPEEGLKFMVYLQKENIIDESGMPKERFSAEFPKEGPSILRIQQVVRGDSAAYFCASSTGQGPGNTIYFGEGSWLTVV.

Ten or more counts support this clonotype. The rearrangement links TRBV11-2 to TRBJ1-1, with D uncertain. The germline V and J ends were trimmed by 1 base and 7 bases, with 13 bases remaining between them. CDR1 is SGHAT and CDR2 is FQNNGV in the germline V gene. The CDR3 sequence is 14 residues long. The CDR3 DNA reads as TGTGCCAGCAGCTTAGTCAAGGGCAGACATGAAGCTTTCTTT. Translated: CASSLVKGRHEAFF.